This T cell receptor beta chain comes out of a study of blood T cell repertoires in COVID-19. Study details: Whether acute or convalescent, the COVID-19 samples came from the United States, Italy and Spain. In each case, the material was cDNA or gDNA derived from T cells, B-cell-depleted T cells, or PBMCs.

The CDR3 covers 13 residues. Germline loops: CDR1 SGHTS, CDR2 YDEGEE. V gave up 5 bases and J gave up 1 base, with 9 bases separating them. In the study's own analysis: The assay estimated nucleated cells by amplifying reference gene primers. Profiled with immunoSEQ multiplex PCR; TCRdb holds only in-frame clones, not every one. V, J and clone size were drawn from that table, and D and trimming were deduced from the DNA. This table holds around 100,000 clones, around 87% found once. J is TRBJ1-1 and V is TRBV5-8; no definite D call. This TCR derives from a human donor in a cohort sampled during active COVID-19. Material: peripheral blood. CDR3 in amino acids: CASSRVWNTEAFF. CDR3 bases: TGTGCCAGCAGTAGAGTCTGGAACACTGAAGCTTTCTTT. The variable domain in full, with the rest retrieved from reference TRBV5-8 and TRBJ1-1, is EAGVTQSPTHLIKTRGQQATLRCSPISGHTSVYWYQQALGLGLQFLLWYDEGEERNRGNFPPRFSGRQFPNYSSELNVNALELEDSALYLCASSRVWNTEAFFGQGTRLTVV.